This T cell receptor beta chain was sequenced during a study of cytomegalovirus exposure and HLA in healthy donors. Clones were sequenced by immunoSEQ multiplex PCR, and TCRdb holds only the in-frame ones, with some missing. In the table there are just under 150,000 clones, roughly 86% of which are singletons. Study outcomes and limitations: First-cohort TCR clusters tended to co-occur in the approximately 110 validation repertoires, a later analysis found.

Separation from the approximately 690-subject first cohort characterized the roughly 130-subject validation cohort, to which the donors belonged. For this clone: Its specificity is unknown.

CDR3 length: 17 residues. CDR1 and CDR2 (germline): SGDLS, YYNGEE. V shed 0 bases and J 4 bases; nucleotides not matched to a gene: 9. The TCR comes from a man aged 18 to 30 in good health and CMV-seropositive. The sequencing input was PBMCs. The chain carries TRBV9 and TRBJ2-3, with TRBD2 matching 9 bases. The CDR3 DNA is TGTGCCAGCAGCGTAGGGGGAGTAGCGGGAGCCTCAGATACGCAGTATTTT. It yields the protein CASSVGGVAGASDTQYF.